The 21 T cell receptor beta chains listed next were all sequenced from one sample in a study. TCRdb used MiXCR to reprocess the reads, holding one entry per CDR3 protein. Seen here are a few thousand distinct CDR3 sequences, roughly 10% observed once, and the top ten hold approximately 13%. The material sequenced was CD4+ T cells from synovial fluid. The source is a human donor with rheumatoid arthritis.

This clonotype was seen ten or more times. The V gene is TRBV28, the J gene TRBJ2-1, with D perhaps matching TRBD1 (6 bases). Trimming stripped 7 bases from V and 5 bases from J, with 18 bases between. Germline V gene sequence: CDR1 MDHEN, CDR2 SYDVKM. This CDR3 comprises 15 residues. CDR3 amino acids: CASIDGGQINNEQFF. CDR3 sequence (DNA): TGTGCCAGCATCGACGGTGGACAGATAAACAATGAGCAGTTCTTC.

This clonotype was counted between two and nine times. This rearrangement joins TRBV24-1 to TRBJ2-1; a possible D gene is TRBD2 (6 bases). Trimming took off 9 bases at V and 8 bases at J, with 13 bases between the two ends. The CDR3 runs 12 residues. CDR1 is KGHDR, CDR2 SFDVKD, per germline. The DNA for the CDR3 is TGTGCCACCGCGGGGTCCTTAGATGAGCAGTTCTTC. It codes for CATAGSLDEQFF.

This clonotype was counted ten times or more. The chain links TRBV20-1 to TRBJ1-3; the D gene is possibly TRBD1 (5 bases). V lost 5 bases and J 4 bases, leaving 18 bases between the germline ends. The CDR3 is 15 amino acids. Per germline, CDR1 DFQATT and CDR2 SNEGSKA (reference sequence). The CDR3 sequence is CSAPTATLGGNTIYF. CDR3 DNA: TGCAGTGCTCCGACAGCCACTCTTGGCGGAAACACCATATATTTT.

V and J are TRBV10-3 and TRBJ1-2, with D unclear. The CDR3 loop spans 14 amino acids. Trimming removed 4 bases from V and 0 bases from J, with 9 bases in between. Germline V CDR1 and CDR2: ENHRY, SYGVKD. CDR3 sequence reads: CAISGPGPNYGYTF. The CDR3 DNA is TGTGCCATCAGTGGCCCGGGTCCTAACTATGGCTACACCTTC.

This clonotype was observed at least ten times. The CDR3 DNA reads as TGCGCCAGCAGCCAAGAGCAGGTTTCTAACTATGGCTACACCTTC. This sequence encodes CASSQEQVSNYGYTF. The chain recombines TRBV4-1 with TRBJ1-2; D is uncertain. Looked up from germline, CDR1 is MGHRA and CDR2 is YSYEKL. The CDR3 length is 15 residues. The V end lost 0 bases, the J end lost 0 bases, and 8 bases lay between the germline ends.

By its share, this clonotype is medium-sized (0.01 to 0.1%). This chain joins TRBV20-1 and TRBJ1-6; tentative D call: TRBD1 (6 bases). V was shortened by 1 base and J by 6 bases, with 10 bases between the two germline ends. Germline loops: CDR1 DFQATT, CDR2 SNEGSKA (reference sequence). The CDR3 loop spans 14 amino acids. CDR3 nucleotides: TGCAGTGCTAGAGGAGGGGGTCCTAATTCACCCCTCCACTTT. This sequence encodes CSARGGGPNSPLHF.

This clonotype was seen at least ten times. V is TRBV6-5 and J is TRBJ2-7; 7 bases align to TRBD2. After removal of 5 bases from V and 1 base from J, the junction contained 11 bases not matched to a gene. This CDR3 contains 16 residues. Germline V gene lookup returns CDR1 MNHEY and CDR2 SVGAGI. Written as DNA, the CDR3 is TGTGCCAGCAGTCAGACCTATGCTAGCGGTTCCTACGAGCAGTACTTC. Translating it yields CASSQTYASGSYEQYF.

There are many counts of this clonotype. The chain couples TRBV7-9 to TRBJ2-7; the D is unclear. Germline CDR1 reads SEHNR; CDR2 reads FQNEAQ (reference sequence). Trimming stripped 3 bases from V and 0 bases from J, with 3 bases between. The CDR3 is 12 residues long. CDR3 in DNA: TGTGCCAGCAGCTTCGTCTCCTACGAGCAGTACTTC. As protein: CASSFVSYEQYF.

This clonotype is categorized as medium-sized. The chain uses TRBV11-3 and TRBJ2-3, with D possibly matching TRBD2 (6 bases). The CDR3 totals 16 residues. Germline CDR1 is SGHNT and CDR2 is YENEEA. Trimming took 1 base from V and 2 from J, leaving 13 bases between them. The CDR3: CASSLGGSGSTDTQYF. In nucleotides, the CDR3 is TGTGCCAGCAGCTTAGGGGGTAGCGGATCCACAGATACGCAGTATTTT.

As to this clonotype: The conserved final phenylalanine or tryptophan is absent from the CDR3, which likely points to a read error. It is unclear where the CDR3 begins or ends on the DNA, so no DNA is shown, and the CDR3 is as TCRdb lists it. CDR3 loop: CSATSGRGNEQCG. This chain uses TRBV29-1 with TRBJ2-1; TRBD2, the D gene given by the table, was not confirmed from the DNA. Inclusive of both ends, the CDR3 amounts to 13 amino acids. Germline loops: CDR1 SQVTM, CDR2 ANQGSEA.

This clonotype ranks as medium-sized (0.01 to 0.1%). The chain is built from TRBV7-2 and TRBJ1-5; 8 bases map to TRBD1. CDR1 is SGHTA, CDR2 FQGNSA, per germline. V lost 4 bases, J lost 3 bases, and 5 bases stayed unmatched. CDR3 length: 15 residues. The CDR3 loop reads CASSSTRGPNQPQHF. CDR3 nucleotides: TGTGCCAGCAGCTCCACCAGGGGGCCCAATCAGCCCCAGCATTTT.

The chain couples TRBV2 to TRBJ2-1; 11 nucleotides align to TRBD2. CDR3 length: 14 residues. Trimming removed 10 bases from V and 9 bases from J; junction bases left unmatched: 11. Germline assignment: CDR1 SNHLY and CDR2 FYNNEI. DNA of the CDR3: TGTGCCACCCAAGCACTAGCGGGAGTAACTGAGCAGTTCTTC. Protein product: CATQALAGVTEQFF.

CDR3 sequence: CSARELRASYTEAFF. The DNA of the CDR3 is TGCAGTGCTAGGGAACTGCGGGCCTCATACACTGAAGCTTTCTTT. This chain uses TRBV20-1 with TRBJ1-1, with no clear D. The V and J ends lost 3 bases and 3 bases respectively, with 17 bases between them. Germline CDR1 DFQATT, CDR2 SNEGSKA (reference sequence). The CDR3 extends over 15 amino acids.

This clonotype is deemed medium-sized (0.01 to 0.1%). This chain uses TRBV4-1 with TRBJ1-2, with D perhaps TRBD1 (5 bases). Germline V gene sequence: CDR1 MGHRA, CDR2 YSYEKL. The germline V and J ends were trimmed by 4 bases and 6 bases, with 15 bases remaining between them. The CDR3 is 14 residues long. The CDR3 sequence: CASSRQGRGDGYTF. DNA of the CDR3: TGCGCCAGCAGCCGGCAGGGCCGTGGAGATGGCTACACCTTC.

This clonotype rates as large. CDR3 coding DNA: TGTGCCAGCAGCTCGCTATGGACTAGCGGGAGTTCGGGAGAGACCCAGTACTTC. This encodes CASSSLWTSGSSGETQYF. The chain joins TRBV7-2 to TRBJ2-5, with 13 bases aligning to TRBD2. Germline V gene lookup returns CDR1 SGHTA and CDR2 FQGNSA. The V segment lost 4 bases and the J segment 4 bases; nucleotides outside the gene matches: 12. This CDR3 has 18 residues.

The chain joins TRBV5-4 to TRBJ2-7; weak D call: TRBD2 (7 bases). The germline gives CDR1 SGHNT, CDR2 YYREEE (reference sequence). This CDR3 is built from 14 residues. Trimming removed 0 bases at V and 1 base at J, with 8 bases between. CDR3 DNA: TGTGCCAGCAGCTTGGAGGGGGGGTCCTACGAGCAGTACTTC. Encoded protein: CASSLEGGSYEQYF.

This clonotype was recorded many times. The chain joins TRBV7-9 to TRBJ2-7; 7 bases line up with TRBD1. Germline lookup yields CDR1 SEHNR and CDR2 FQNEAQ (reference sequence). The CDR3 contains 18 residues. Unmatched junction bases numbered 18, after V lost 5 bases and J lost 2 bases. The CDR3 bases are TGTGCCAGCAGCCGGTACGTCAACGGGGACAGACGAGCCTACGAGCAGTACTTC. It yields the protein CASSRYVNGDRRAYEQYF.

Concerning this clonotype itself: At one boundary the junction diverges from the germline segment, which might be a read error. The V and J genes are TRBV30 and TRBJ2-7, with 10 bases lining up with TRBD2. The germline CDR1 and CDR2 sequences are GTSNPN and SVGIG (reference sequence). This CDR3 comprises 13 residues. The CDR3: CAWSVLAGYEQCF. The CDR3 bases are TGTGCCTGGAGTGTACTAGCGGGATACGAGCAGTGCTTC.

This clonotype is medium-sized by share. The chain combines TRBV28 with TRBJ2-7; D might be TRBD1 (6 bases). Trimming removed 4 bases at V and 2 bases at J, with 15 bases between. CDR1 and CDR2 from the germline V gene are MDHEN and SYDVKM. This CDR3 spans 15 amino acids. DNA of the CDR3: TGTGCCAGCAGTTCCCAGGGGCGCCCGACCTACGAGCAGTACTTC. Amino acids: CASSSQGRPTYEQYF.

Comments on this clonotype: A read error may explain this, as a much larger clone is one base away. J is TRBJ2-1 and V is TRBV7-2; D is perhaps TRBD2 (6 bases). Germline V gives CDR1 SGHTA, CDR2 FQGNSA. The CDR3 loop spans 16 amino acids. In DNA, the CDR3 is TGTGCCAGCAGCTTAGATGTAGGCGGGATAGGGTATGAGCAGTGCTTC. Translation: CASSLDVGGIGYEQCF. The full variable domain, its missing parts supplied by reference TRBV7-2 and TRBJ2-1, is GAGVSQSPSNKVTEKGKDVELRCDPISGHTALYWYRQSLGQGLEFLIYFQGNSAPDKSGLPSDRFSAERTGGSVSTLTIQRTQQEDSAVYLCASSLDVGGIGYEQCFGPGTRLTVL.

This clonotype occurred many times. The chain combines TRBV7-8 with TRBJ2-7, with 8 nucleotides matching TRBD2. The germline V gene encodes CDR1 SGHVS and CDR2 FQNEAQ. The V gene end was trimmed by 5 bases and the J gene end by 3 bases; junction bases not matched to a gene: 12. CDR3 size: 16 residues. The CDR3 loop reads CASSRDSGTSIYEQYF. The CDR3 region has the DNA TGTGCCAGCAGCCGAGACTCCGGGACTAGTATCTACGAGCAGTACTTC.